The 32 T cell receptor beta chains given below trace back to one sample, sequenced in a study of sequential checkpoint blockade in melanoma. The data were produced by immunoSEQ multiplex PCR, yet TCRdb's version contains in-frame clones alone and is incomplete. The sample carries 9,500 to 11,000 clones, around 73% recorded once. As to treatment: randomized to nivolumab then ipilimumab (arm A) or the reverse (arm B). The source was CD8+ T cells sorted from blood (inferred from file names), collected from a patient given nivolumab and ipilimumab in sequence. These receptors were collected from a human donor with melanoma.

V gene TRBV9 combines with J gene TRBJ1-2, with TRBD1 identical over 8 bases. The V gene's germline CDR1 is SGDLS and CDR2 YYNGEE. This CDR3 is built from 18 residues. J was trimmed by 8 bases and V by 0 bases; bases with no gene match: 18. CDR3 in amino acids: CASSVGGQPAQGGYGYTF. The CDR3 DNA reads as TGTGCCAGCAGCGTAGGGGGGCAACCGGCACAGGGGGGGTACGGCTACACCTTC.

The V call is TRBV4-2, the J call TRBJ2-5, with 15 nucleotides matching TRBD2. Germline CDR1 is LGHNA and CDR2 is YNFKEQ. CDR3 length: 16 residues. V was clipped by 1 base and J by 4 bases; unmatched bases: 1. The CDR3 DNA sequence: TGTGCCAGCAGCCAAGGGACTAGCGGGGGGGCAGAGACCCAGTACTTC. Amino acid sequence: CASSQGTSGGAETQYF.

The chain's CDR3 is CASSLSLGGDTEAFF. CDR3 in DNA: TGTGCCAGCAGCTTGAGCCTAGGGGGGGACACTGAAGCTTTCTTT. J is TRBJ1-1 and V is TRBV5-6; possible D gene TRBD1, 6 bases. The germline CDR1 and CDR2 sequences are SGHDT and YYEEEE. The CDR3 covers 15 residues. V shed 1 base and J shed 3 bases, with 13 bases lying between them.

The V gene is TRBV7-9, the J gene TRBJ2-6; 7 nucleotides line up with TRBD1. The CDR3 covers 17 residues. CDR1 and CDR2 from the germline V gene are SEHNR and FQNEAQ (reference sequence). V was clipped by 4 bases and J by 3 bases; unmatched bases: 9. CDR3 protein: CASSSHTGDNGANVLTF. DNA of the CDR3: TGTGCCAGCAGCTCACATACAGGGGACAATGGGGCCAACGTCCTGACTTTC.

This clone appeared a few times. The V and J genes are TRBV6-1 and TRBJ2-7, with D possibly matching TRBD1 (5 bases). The CDR3 is 14 residues long. V was shortened by 4 bases and J by 5 bases, with 15 bases between the two germline ends. Germline lookup yields CDR1 MNHNS and CDR2 SASEGT. DNA of the CDR3: TGTGCCAGCAGTGTCATGACAGAAGCCAACGAGCAGTACTTC. Protein sequence: CASSVMTEANEQYF.

The V call is TRBV28, the J call TRBJ1-3; 7 positions agree with TRBD1. CDR3 length equals 15 residues. Losses at the gene ends were 8 bases for V and 0 bases for J; bases not matched to a gene: 7. Germline CDR1 MDHEN, CDR2 SYDVKM. CDR3 residues: CASQDRPNSGNTIYF. In DNA, the CDR3 is TGTGCCAGCCAGGACAGGCCTAACTCTGGAAACACCATATATTTT.

This chain links TRBV9 with TRBJ2-1; the match to TRBD2 covers 12 bases. CDR3 length equals 16 residues. With 3 bases clipped from V and 6 bases from J, the junction kept 7 bases outside the gene matches. Per germline, CDR1 SGDLS and CDR2 YYNGEE. CDR3 DNA sequence: TGTGCCAGCAGCGGGGGTCCGGGACTAGCGGGCAATGAGCAGTTCTTC. Its protein is CASSGGPGLAGNEQFF.

The V and J genes are TRBV28 and TRBJ1-1; 7 positions agree with TRBD1. The length of the CDR3 is 13 residues. The germline V gene encodes CDR1 MDHEN and CDR2 SYDVKM. Trimming at V came to 6 bases and at J to 7 bases, leaving 8 bases not matched to a gene. The CDR3: CASSLPGQNEAFF. DNA for the CDR3: TGTGCCAGCAGCCTTCCGGGACAGAATGAAGCTTTCTTT.

The chain combines TRBV6-4 with TRBJ2-7; TRBD1 matches 8 bases. This CDR3 has 13 residues. The germline gives CDR1 MRHNA, CDR2 SNTAGT. Trimming at V came to 6 bases and at J to 5 bases, leaving 6 bases not matched to a gene. CDR3 nucleotide sequence: TGTGCCAGCAGCAGGACAGGGACGGACGAGCAGTACTTC. Residues: CASSRTGTDEQYF.

The rearrangement uses TRBV10-3 and TRBJ2-2; tentative D call: TRBD2 (6 bases). Deletions cut 4 bases from V and 1 base from J, with 13 bases between. CDR3 size: 16 residues. Germline V gene sequence: CDR1 ENHRY, CDR2 SYGVKD. CDR3 coding DNA: TGTGCCATCAGTGGGCCTGGGCGGGAGAACACCGGGGAGCTGTTTTTT. Its translation is CAISGPGRENTGELFF.

Remarks on this clone: Distinct nucleotide sequences in the sample also encode this CDR3. This chain joins TRBV6-5 and TRBJ2-7, with TRBD2 matching 7 bases. The trim removed 6 bases at V and 2 bases at J, leaving 7 bases unmatched. CDR3 size: 14 residues. Germline-derived CDR1 and CDR2 are MNHEY and SVGAGI. CDR3 region: CASSLSAGTYEQYF. The DNA of the CDR3 is TGTGCCAGCAGCCTTTCAGCGGGAACCTACGAGCAGTACTTC.

The V call is TRBV10-3, the J call TRBJ2-7; TRBD2 matches 10 bases. CDR1 is ENHRY and CDR2 is SYGVKD in the germline V gene. The CDR3 has 14 residues. The ends lost 6 bases at V and 2 bases at J; junction bases unmatched: 4. CDR3 region: CAIREAGGTYEQYF. The CDR3 DNA sequence: TGTGCCATCAGAGAAGCGGGGGGGACCTACGAGCAGTACTTC.

The chain links TRBV4-1 to TRBJ1-2; D is unclear. The ends were cut back, 0 bases at V and 5 bases at J, with 10 bases in the middle. The germline CDR1 and CDR2 sequences are MGHRA and YSYEKL. The CDR3 extends over 14 amino acids. The chain's CDR3 is CASSQEEGYYGYTF. The CDR3 DNA follows: TGCGCCAGCAGCCAAGAAGAGGGTTATTATGGCTACACCTTC.

The chain combines TRBV7-9 with TRBJ1-3; 8 nucleotides line up with TRBD1. With 4 bases clipped from V and 1 base from J, the junction kept 3 bases outside the gene matches. There are 15 residues in the CDR3. CDR1 and CDR2 from the germline V gene are SEHNR and FQNEAQ (reference sequence). CDR3 nucleotides: TGTGCCAGCAGCTCCCGACAGGGGTCTGGAAACACCATATATTTT. Translating gives CASSSRQGSGNTIYF.

The chain joins TRBV27 to TRBJ2-7, with TRBD2 matching over 7 bases. Trimming at V came to 6 bases and at J to 5 bases, leaving 16 bases not matched to a gene. Germline CDR1 reads MNHEY; CDR2 reads SMNVEV (reference sequence). The CDR3 has 16 amino acids. In nucleotides, the CDR3 is TGTGCCAGCAGGATGAAAAGGGGTTTTGGGGGGGACGAGCAGTACTTC. Translating it yields CASRMKRGFGGDEQYF.

Comments on this clone: A much larger clone differs by one base, so this may be a read error. The chain links TRBV4-1 to TRBJ2-1; 7 nucleotides align to TRBD2. Germline trimming cut 6 bases from V and 0 bases from J; bases unmatched to any gene: 8. The length of the CDR3 is 16 residues. CDR1 and CDR2 from the germline V gene are MGHRA and YSYEKL. The CDR3 region is CASRPSGASSYNEQFF. The CDR3 nucleotides are TGCGCCAGCAGACCGAGCGGGGCAAGCTCCTACAATGAGCAGTTCTTC.

The CDR3 DNA reads as TGCGCCAGCAGTGACAGGTCTGGCAATCAGCCCCAGCATTTT. Amino acids: CASSDRSGNQPQHF. The chain has TRBV10-2 and TRBJ1-5, with D unresolved. V lost 3 bases to trimming and J lost 2 bases, with 8 bases between them. The germline gives CDR1 WSHSY, CDR2 SAAADI. CDR3 length: 14 residues.

The V and J genes are TRBV9 and TRBJ2-1, with 9 bases that match TRBD2. This CDR3 has 16 residues. The J segment lost 2 bases and the V segment lost 0 bases, leaving 3 bases of the junction unmatched. Germline loops: CDR1 SGDLS, CDR2 YYNGEE. CDR3 in DNA: TGTGCCAGCAGCGTAGACCTAGCGGGACCCTACAATGAGCAGTTCTTC. Protein product: CASSVDLAGPYNEQFF.

This sequence joins TRBV5-6 and TRBJ2-7; D ambiguous. The CDR3 totals 15 residues. V was shortened by 0 bases and J by 3 bases, with 13 bases between the two germline ends. Germline lookup yields CDR1 SGHDT and CDR2 YYEEEE. The chain's CDR3 is CASSLGAGSLYEQYF. In nucleotides, the CDR3 is TGTGCCAGCAGCTTGGGGGCAGGATCCCTCTACGAGCAGTACTTC.

The chain combines TRBV27 with TRBJ2-7; perhaps TRBD1 as D (6 bases). Deletions cut 3 bases from V and 2 bases from J, with 14 bases between. Germline-derived CDR1 and CDR2 are MNHEY and SMNVEV (reference sequence). This CDR3 contains 15 residues. The CDR3 spells CASSLQGRVTYEQYF. In nucleotides, the CDR3 is TGTGCCAGCAGTTTGCAGGGGAGAGTTACCTACGAGCAGTACTTC.

By share, this clone counts as large. Distinct nucleotide sequences in the sample also encode this CDR3. The chain uses TRBV4-2 and TRBJ2-3, with 7 positions matching TRBD2. The CDR3 is 19 amino acids. V dropped 0 bases and J dropped 5; count of bases not matched to a gene: 17. Germline V CDR1 and CDR2: LGHNA, YNFKEQ. CDR3 residues: CASSQDLGLAVRGGDTQYF. CDR3 bases: TGTGCCAGCAGCCAAGATCTGGGGCTAGCGGTCCGGGGAGGAGATACGCAGTATTTT.

This sequence joins TRBV2 and TRBJ2-1; the D gene is possibly TRBD2 (5 bases). This CDR3 comprises 16 residues. CDR1 SNHLY and CDR2 FYNNEI come from the germline V gene. V was clipped by 4 bases and J by 3 bases, with 16 bases between them. CDR3: CASSGHVATLYNEQFF. CDR3 bases: TGTGCCAGCAGTGGCCACGTAGCGACCCTCTACAATGAGCAGTTCTTC.

This chain connects TRBV10-3 to TRBJ1-5, with TRBD1 identical over 9 bases. Germline lookup yields CDR1 ENHRY and CDR2 SYGVKD. Losses at the gene ends were 2 bases for V and 5 bases for J; bases not matched to a gene: 10. The CDR3 runs to 17 residues. The CDR3 DNA follows: TGTGCCATCAGTGAGACAGGGGGCGAGGTATGGGATCAGCCCCAGCATTTT. It translates to CAISETGGEVWDQPQHF.

This chain links TRBV11-3 with TRBJ2-3, with D hard to call. This CDR3 region has 12 residues. Germline V gene data show CDR1 as SGHNT and CDR2 as YENEEA. Trimming cost V 4 bases and J 6 bases, with 8 bases left between them. Here the CDR3 DNA reads TGTGCCAGCAGCTACCCGGGTGATACGCAGTATTTT. It yields the protein CASSYPGDTQYF.

This clone has only a few counts. The chain couples TRBV4-1 to TRBJ1-1; D not resolved. Germline CDR1 reads MGHRA; CDR2 reads YSYEKL. CDR3 length: 15 amino acids. Trimming took 1 base from V and 8 from J, leaving 17 bases between them. As DNA, the CDR3 is TGCGCCAGCAGCCAAGTAGATACGGACGGCGGGGAAGCTTTCTTT. Its protein product is CASSQVDTDGGEAFF.

The J gene is TRBJ2-1, the V gene TRBV6-5; D possibly corresponds to TRBD2 (6 bases). Germline CDR1 MNHEY, CDR2 SVGAGI. The CDR3 sequence is 16 residues long. The V and J ends lost 2 bases and 9 bases respectively, with 20 bases between them. The CDR3: CASSYIGEAGSGEQFF. In DNA, the CDR3 is TGTGCCAGCAGTTACATCGGCGAGGCGGGGAGTGGTGAGCAGTTCTTC.

V usage is TRBV30 and J usage is TRBJ2-7; possibly TRBD1 for D (6 bases). The CDR3 contains 16 residues. Germline values: CDR1 GTSNPN, CDR2 SVGIG (reference sequence). Trimming pared 1 base from V and 0 bases from J, leaving 16 bases between. The CDR3 sequence is CAWSGGGSGRSYEQYF. In DNA form, the CDR3 reads TGTGCCTGGAGTGGAGGGGGATCGGGCCGCTCCTACGAGCAGTACTTC.

CDR3 loop: CASSSDDIINYGYTF. CDR3 coding DNA: TGTGCCAGCAGCTCCGACGACATTATTAACTATGGCTACACCTTC. The chain joins TRBV7-9 to TRBJ1-2; D ambiguous. Trimming left V 4 bases short and J 1 base short, with 13 bases between. This CDR3 is 15 amino acids long. The V gene's germline CDR1 is SEHNR and CDR2 FQNEAQ (reference sequence).

This clone has just one count. DNA of the CDR3: TGTGCCAGCAGTGAAAGCGAGGGAGGCAATCAGCCCCAGCATTTT. Translated: CASSESEGGNQPQHF. The chain links TRBV6-1 to TRBJ1-5, with no clear D. The CDR3 is 15 residues long. Looked up from germline, CDR1 is MNHNS and CDR2 is SASEGT. Trimming left V 2 bases short and J 2 bases short, with 10 bases between.

CDR3 sequence: CASSLDRGPHTEAFF. The CDR3 DNA reads as TGTGCCAGCAGTTTAGACAGGGGCCCTCACACTGAAGCTTTCTTT. The V call is TRBV28, the J call TRBJ1-1; 8 bases agree with TRBD1. CDR3 size: 15 residues. Per the germline V gene, CDR1 is MDHEN and CDR2 is SYDVKM. V trimming: 2 bases; J trimming: 3 bases; junction bases outside the gene matches: 5.

The chain recombines TRBV19 with TRBJ2-7; the D gene is possibly TRBD1 (8 bases). The CDR3 spans 14 residues. Germline CDR1 and CDR2: LNHDA and SQIVND (reference sequence). V gave up 3 bases and J gave up 4 bases, with 13 bases separating them. The CDR3 coding sequence is TGTGCCAGTAGTATCACAGGGGGGGAATACGAGCAGTACTTC. Translation gives CASSITGGEYEQYF.

The rearrangement links TRBV13 to TRBJ1-2, with 9 positions matching TRBD1. This CDR3 has 15 residues. The V segment lost 5 bases and the J segment 5 bases; nucleotides outside the gene matches: 9. CDR1 and CDR2 (germline): PRHDT, FYEKMQ (reference sequence). CDR3 in amino acids: CASSLRGQGIYGYTF. The CDR3 DNA sequence: TGTGCCAGCAGCCTCCGGGGACAGGGTATTTATGGCTACACCTTC.